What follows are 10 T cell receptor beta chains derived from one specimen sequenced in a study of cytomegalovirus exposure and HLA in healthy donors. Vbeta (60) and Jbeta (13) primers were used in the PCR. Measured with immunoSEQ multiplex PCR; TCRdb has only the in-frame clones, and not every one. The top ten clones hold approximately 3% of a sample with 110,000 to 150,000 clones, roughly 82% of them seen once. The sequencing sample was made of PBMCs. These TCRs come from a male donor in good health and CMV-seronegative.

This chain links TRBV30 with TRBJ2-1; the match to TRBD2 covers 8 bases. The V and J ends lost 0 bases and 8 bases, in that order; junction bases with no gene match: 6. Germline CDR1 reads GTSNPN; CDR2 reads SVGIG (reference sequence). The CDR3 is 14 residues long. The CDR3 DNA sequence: TGTGCCTGGAGTGTACGGGGGACTAGACATGAGCAGTTCTTC. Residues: CAWSVRGTRHEQFF.

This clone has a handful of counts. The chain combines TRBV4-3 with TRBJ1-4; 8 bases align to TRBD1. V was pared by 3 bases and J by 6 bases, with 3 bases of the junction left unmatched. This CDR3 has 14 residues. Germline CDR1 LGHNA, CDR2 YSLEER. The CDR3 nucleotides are TGCGCCAGCAGCCACAGGGGGCGCGATGAAAAACTGTTTTTT. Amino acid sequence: CASSHRGRDEKLFF.

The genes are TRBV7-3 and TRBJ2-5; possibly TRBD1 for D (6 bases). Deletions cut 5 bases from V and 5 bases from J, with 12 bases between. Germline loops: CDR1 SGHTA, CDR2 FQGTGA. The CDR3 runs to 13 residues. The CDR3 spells CASSPGEGETQYF. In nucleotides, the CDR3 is TGTGCCAGCAGCCCAGGGGAAGGGGAGACCCAGTACTTC.

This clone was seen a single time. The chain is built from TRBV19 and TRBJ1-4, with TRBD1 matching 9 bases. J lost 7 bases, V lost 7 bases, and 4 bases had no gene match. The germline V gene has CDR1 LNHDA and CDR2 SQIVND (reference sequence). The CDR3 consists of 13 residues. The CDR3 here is CASTDRGSEKLFF. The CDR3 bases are TGTGCCAGTACGGACAGGGGCAGTGAAAAACTGTTTTTT.

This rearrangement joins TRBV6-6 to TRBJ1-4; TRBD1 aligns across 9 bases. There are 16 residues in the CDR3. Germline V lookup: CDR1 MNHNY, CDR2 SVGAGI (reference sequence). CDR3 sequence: CASRRGTGKAYEKLFF. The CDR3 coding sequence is TGTGCTTCCCGGAGAGGGACAGGGAAAGCGTATGAAAAACTGTTTTTT.

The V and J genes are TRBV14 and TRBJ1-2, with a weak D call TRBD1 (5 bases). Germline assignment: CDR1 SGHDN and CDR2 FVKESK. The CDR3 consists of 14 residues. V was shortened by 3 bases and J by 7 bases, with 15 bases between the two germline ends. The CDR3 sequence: CASSQAEQGSGYTF. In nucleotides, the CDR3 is TGTGCCAGCAGCCAGGCGGAGCAGGGTTCTGGCTACACCTTC.

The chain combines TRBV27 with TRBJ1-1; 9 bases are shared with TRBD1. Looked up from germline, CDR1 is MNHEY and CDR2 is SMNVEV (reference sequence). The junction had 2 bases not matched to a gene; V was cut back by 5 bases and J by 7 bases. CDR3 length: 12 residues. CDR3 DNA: TGTGCCAGCAGTACAGGGGGCCGTGAAGCTTTCTTT. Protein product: CASSTGGREAFF.

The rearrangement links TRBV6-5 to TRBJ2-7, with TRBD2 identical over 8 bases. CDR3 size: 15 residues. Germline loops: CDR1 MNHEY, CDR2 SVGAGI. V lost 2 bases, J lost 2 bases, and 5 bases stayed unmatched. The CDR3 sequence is CASSYGTSGTYEQYF. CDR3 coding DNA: TGTGCCAGCAGTTACGGTACTAGCGGAACCTACGAGCAGTACTTC.

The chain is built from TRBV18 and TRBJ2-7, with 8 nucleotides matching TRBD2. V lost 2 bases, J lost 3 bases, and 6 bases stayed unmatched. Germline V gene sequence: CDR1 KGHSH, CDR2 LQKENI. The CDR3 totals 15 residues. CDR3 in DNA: TGTGCCAGCTCACCAAGGGGCGGGAGGTTCTACGAGCAGTACTTC. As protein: CASSPRGGRFYEQYF.

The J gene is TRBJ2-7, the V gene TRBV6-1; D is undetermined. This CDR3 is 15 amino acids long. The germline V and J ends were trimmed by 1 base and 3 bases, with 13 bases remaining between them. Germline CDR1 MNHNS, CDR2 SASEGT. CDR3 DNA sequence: TGTGCCAGCAGTGAAGTGGTACAGTTCCTCTACGAGCAGTACTTC. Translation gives CASSEVVQFLYEQYF.